These 7 T cell receptor beta chains originate from one sample sequenced in a study of blood T cells in healthy people across ages (dated by TCRdb to between 2015 and 2017). Library construction relied on 5' RACE. Sequencer: Illumina HiSeq 2500. A second about 6 to 11 cycle PCR used a sample-barcoded 5' primer and a J-beta primer mix. Using fastp at Q25 and MiXCR, TCRdb reprocessed the public reads and kept productive beta chains. Rows are unified per CDR3 protein, each entry keeping the most common DNA and genes. The sample table records hundreds of thousands of distinct CDR3 sequences; around 21% of these occur just once. The ten largest account for 3% to 4.5% of the sample. Sequenced: blood. These receptors all come from a man aged 65 to 79 in good health.

This clonotype was seen many times. The chain's CDR3 is CSARLGGNFEETQYF. CDR3 DNA: TGCAGTGCTCGTCTAGGGGGTAACTTCGAGGAGACCCAGTACTTC. The chain is built from TRBV20-1 and TRBJ2-5, with D possibly TRBD1 on 6 matching bases. Trimming removed 5 bases at V and 5 bases at J, with 21 bases between. The CDR3 contains 15 residues. Germline-derived CDR1 and CDR2 are DFQATT and SNEGSKA (reference sequence).

The rearrangement joins TRBV12-5 to TRBJ2-7; 13 bases align to TRBD2. With 0 bases clipped from V and 7 bases from J, the junction kept 6 bases outside the gene matches. Germline V lookup: CDR1 LGHNT, CDR2 FRNRAP. This CDR3 spans 16 amino acids. The CDR3 coding sequence is TGTGCTAGTGGTTTGGTACGAACTAGCGGGAGGGAGGAGCAGTACTTC. Its translation is CASGLVRTSGREEQYF.

This clonotype was seen repeatedly, ten times or more. This chain links TRBV4-1 with TRBJ2-1, with D possibly TRBD1 on 7 matching bases. The CDR3 runs 15 residues. The V gene's germline CDR1 is MGHRA and CDR2 YSYEKL. V lost 4 bases to trimming and J lost 3 bases, with 13 bases between them. This chain's CDR3 is CASSLGRDSYNEQFF. The CDR3, as DNA: TGCGCCAGCAGCCTAGGGCGGGACAGCTACAATGAGCAGTTCTTC.

This rearrangement joins TRBV20-1 to TRBJ2-2; 10 positions match TRBD2. V shed 2 bases and J 0 bases; nucleotides not matched to a gene: 12. Germline-derived CDR1 and CDR2 are DFQATT and SNEGSKA (reference sequence). This CDR3 is built from 19 residues. The CDR3 sequence: CSARSLPSGRGANTGELFF. In DNA form, the CDR3 reads TGCAGTGCTAGATCCCTTCCTAGCGGGAGAGGAGCGAACACCGGGGAGCTGTTTTTT.

This clonotype was counted at least ten times. This rearrangement joins TRBV5-5 to TRBJ2-5; TRBD2 aligns across 7 bases. The CDR3 runs to 15 residues. Trimming at V came to 0 bases and at J to 1 base, leaving 3 bases not matched to a gene. Per the germline V gene, CDR1 is SGHKS and CDR2 is YYEKEE (reference sequence). The DNA for the CDR3 is TGTGCCAGCAGCTTGGGGGAGGGGCGCCAAGAGACCCAGTACTTC. This codes for CASSLGEGRQETQYF.

This clonotype showed up just a few times. The rearrangement joins TRBV7-9 to TRBJ2-3, with a tentative D call TRBD2 (6 bases). Trimming cost V 5 bases and J 5 bases, with 17 bases left between them. CDR3 size: 15 residues. Germline V gene lookup returns CDR1 SEHNR and CDR2 FQNEAQ (reference sequence). The CDR3 nucleotides are TGTGCCAGCAGCAAGCGGATGGGGGGAGTAGATACGCAGTATTTT. Translation: CASSKRMGGVDTQYF.

V usage is TRBV5-1 and J usage is TRBJ1-1; D is uncertain. From germline, CDR1 is SGHRS and CDR2 YFSETQ. The CDR3 is 13 residues long. The V and J ends lost 3 bases and 3 bases respectively, with 9 bases between them. The CDR3 sequence: CASSWTIYTEAFF. In nucleotides, the CDR3 is TGCGCCAGCAGCTGGACGATTTACACTGAAGCTTTCTTT.